The source of this T cell receptor (beta chain) is a study of early T cells in non-severe SARS-CoV-2 infection. The CDR3 sequence is 13 residues long. The germline V gene encodes CDR1 MDHEN and CDR2 SYDVKM. V lost 7 bases to trimming and J lost 1 base, with 9 bases between them. A single record per CDR3 protein comes from TCRdb applying MiXCR to the 5' RACE reads. The data contain under 85,000 distinct CDR3 sequences, around 10% of them seen just once; the ten biggest clones take up roughly 6%. This clonotype was sampled from an adult who was a healthcare worker with PCR-confirmed SARS-CoV-2 infection or an uninfected control (not recorded which). The chain links TRBV28 to TRBJ2-3; D is perhaps TRBD1 or TRBD2 (5 bases each). This specimen consisted of whole blood, obtained at baseline. The CDR3 nucleotides read TGTGCCAGCACGGGGCTTGGCACAGATACGCAGTATTTT. Translated: CASTGLGTDTQYF.